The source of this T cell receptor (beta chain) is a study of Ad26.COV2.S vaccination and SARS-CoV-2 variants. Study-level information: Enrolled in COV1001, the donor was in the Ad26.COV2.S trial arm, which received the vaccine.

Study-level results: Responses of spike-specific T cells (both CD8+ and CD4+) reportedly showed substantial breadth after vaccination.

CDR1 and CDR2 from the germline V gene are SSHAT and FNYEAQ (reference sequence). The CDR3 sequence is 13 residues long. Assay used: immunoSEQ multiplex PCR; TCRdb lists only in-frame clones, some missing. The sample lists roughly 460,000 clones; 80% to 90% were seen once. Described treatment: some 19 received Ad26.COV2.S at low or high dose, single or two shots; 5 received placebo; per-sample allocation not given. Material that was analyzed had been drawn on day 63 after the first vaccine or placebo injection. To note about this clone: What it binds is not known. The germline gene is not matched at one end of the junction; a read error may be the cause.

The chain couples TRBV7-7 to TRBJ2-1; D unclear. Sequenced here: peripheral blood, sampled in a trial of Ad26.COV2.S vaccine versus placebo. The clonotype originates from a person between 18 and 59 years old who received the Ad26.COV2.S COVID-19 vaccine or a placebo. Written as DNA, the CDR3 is TGTGCTAGCAGCTTCCGTAGGAACAATGAGCAGTTCTTC. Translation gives CASSFRRNNEQFF.